This is a list of T cell receptor beta chains from one sample in a study of T-cell reconstitution after alpha-beta-depleted transplantation in children. From the PCR reads, TCRdb called clonotypes with MiXCR, one entry per CDR3 protein. The sample lists approximately 420,000 distinct CDR3 sequences, approximately 11% occurring once. The sample consisted of PBMCs from the stem cell graft donor, taken from the stem cell graft. These receptors were obtained from a human donor who donated a stem cell graft to a child with acute myeloid leukemia. Each CDR3 is given with its conserved first and last residue. The D gene is left open where the match is weak. The size entry is marked missing in some rows and otherwise reads once, few, many or a size class.

clone_size,v_call,d_call,j_call,cdr3_nt,cdr3_aa
many,TRBV5-1,-,TRBJ2-3,TGCGCCAGCAGCTTGAGCAGGGTGGGGACAGATACGCAGTATTTT,CASSLSRVGTDTQYF
few,TRBV7-2,TRBD2,TRBJ2-1,TGTGCCAGCAGCTTAGCACTAGCGGGGGGGCTTGAGCAGTTCTTC,CASSLALAGGLEQFF
-,TRBV6-1,-,TRBJ1-5,TGTGCCAGCAAAAACCAGGGTACGGGCAATCAGCCCCAGCATTTT,CASKNQGTGNQPQHF
-,TRBV7-8,-,TRBJ2-7,TGTGCCAGCAGCGTAAGGGCATTTGTCTCCTACGAGCAGTACTTC,CASSVRAFVSYEQYF
many,TRBV10-3,-,TRBJ1-4,TGTGCCATCAGTGAGTCCAGAGGGGACAATGAAAAACTGTTTTTT,CAISESRGDNEKLFF
many,TRBV5-1,-,TRBJ2-3,TGCGCCAGCGTCCTTGACGGGGGCCCCGCAGATACGCAGTATTTT,CASVLDGGPADTQYF
few,TRBV4-2,-,TRBJ2-3,TGTGCCAGCAGCCAAGAAGTGAGGGGACGGACAGATACGCAGTATTTT,CASSQEVRGRTDTQYF
few,TRBV12-3/TRBV12-4,TRBD2,TRBJ2-4,TGTGCCAGCAGCCGGACTAGCGGAGTGGTGGGCAAAAACATTCAGTACTTC,CASSRTSGVVGKNIQYF
few,TRBV5-6,-,TRBJ2-7,TGTGCCAGCAGCGATTCCCGACTTAAACACTACGAGCAGTACTTC,CASSDSRLKHYEQYF
-,TRBV20-1,TRBD1,TRBJ1-4,TGCAGTGCTAGAGCAGGGGGGTACGATGAAAAACTGTTTTTT,CSARAGGYDEKLFF
many,TRBV4-2,TRBD1,TRBJ2-3,TGTGCCAGCAGCCATGGACAGGGGGTGGCAGATACGCAGTATTTT,CASSHGQGVADTQYF
many,TRBV7-2,TRBD1,TRBJ1-3,TGTGCCAGCAGCCTCCTGGGACAGGCCTCTGGAAACACCATATATTTT,CASSLLGQASGNTIYF
-,TRBV2,-,TRBJ2-1,TGTGCCAGCAGTGACCCGGTGAGCTCCTACAATGAGCAGTTCTTC,CASSDPVSSYNEQFF
-,TRBV5-1,-,TRBJ1-5,TGCGCCAGCAGCTTGGAAGGTGGGGCCTATCAGCCCCAGCATTTT,CASSLEGGAYQPQHF
many,TRBV6-5,-,TRBJ1-2,TGTGCCAGCAGTTACTCGTCCAGCTATGGCTACACCTTC,CASSYSSSYGYTF
-,TRBV2,-,TRBJ2-5,TGTGCCAGCAGTGAAGCTACTGGGGAAGAGACCCAGTACTTC,CASSEATGEETQYF
-,TRBV29-1,TRBD1,TRBJ1-2,TGCAGCGCTACAGGGGCAAGGGGCTACACCTTC,CSATGARGYTF
many,TRBV4-1,-,TRBJ1-1,TGCGCCAGCAGAGAGGAGGGACCCACTGAAGCTTTCTTT,CASREEGPTEAFF
few,TRBV20-1,TRBD1,TRBJ2-7,TGCAGTGCTAGAGAGGGGACAGCGAGCTCCTACGAGCAGTACTTC,CSAREGTASSYEQYF
few,TRBV2,-,TRBJ2-2,TGTGCCAGCAGTGAGACAAACCGGGCGGCGGCGGCCGGGGAGCTGTTTTTT,CASSETNRAAAAGELFF
-,TRBV6-5,-,TRBJ2-5,TGTGCCAGCAGTTACTCGCTTCAACTTGAGACCCAGTACTTC,CASSYSLQLETQYF
once,TRBV12-3/TRBV12-4,TRBD2,TRBJ2-3,TGTGCCAGCAGCCGTTCCTTGGGCGGGAGGGCCGCAGATACGCAGTATTTT,CASSRSLGGRAADTQYF
few,TRBV7-2,TRBD1,TRBJ1-5,TGTGCCAGCAGCTTAGTGGGACAGGGACGGGGACAGCCCCAGCATTTT,CASSLVGQGRGQPQHF
many,TRBV9,-,TRBJ1-2,TGTGCCAGCAGCGTGATGGAGGGTGGCGGTGGCTACACCTTC,CASSVMEGGGGYTF
many,TRBV7-9,-,TRBJ1-1,TGTGCCAGCAGCCCATCGAGGGGGGTCAACACTGAAGCTTTCTTT,CASSPSRGVNTEAFF
few,TRBV7-9,TRBD1,TRBJ2-4,TGTGCCAGCATGACAGGGGACGCCAAAAACATTCAGTACTTC,CASMTGDAKNIQYF
few,TRBV11-1,-,TRBJ2-3,TGTGCCAGCAGCCCCGACGCAGATACGCAGTATTTT,CASSPDADTQYF
few,TRBV14,-,TRBJ2-2,TGTGCCAGCAGCCAAGAAGCGTTAGTGGGGCCCGGGGAGCTGTTTTTT,CASSQEALVGPGELFF
-,TRBV4-3,-,TRBJ2-1,TGCGCCAGCAGCCAAGATCCAGGGAACGCCTACAATGAGCAGTTCTTC,CASSQDPGNAYNEQFF
many,TRBV12-3/TRBV12-4,TRBD2,TRBJ2-1,TGTGCCAGCAGCCTGGGACTAGCGGGAGTCTACAATGAGCAGTTCTTC,CASSLGLAGVYNEQFF
few,TRBV20-1,-,TRBJ1-1,TGCAGTGCGCCGGGACCAGGGGACACTGAAGCTTTCTTT,CSAPGPGDTEAFF
-,TRBV29-1,-,TRBJ1-2,TGCAGCGTTGAAGTCCCCACCAGGGTTTTC,CSVEVPTRVF